What follows is one TCR beta chain and its context. This clonotype was counted ten times or more. Its antigen target is currently unknown. No base quality information exists; no much larger clone differs at one position. Library preparation employed RT-PCR. The instrument given in TCRdb is Illumina HiSeq 2500. Clones were called with MiXCR by TCRdb after fastp trimmed the public reads at Q25, and only in-frame beta chains were retained. Each CDR3 protein gets just one entry, which takes the most common genes and DNA from the rows behind it. The table for this sample lists approximately 480,000 distinct CDR3 sequences; 10% to 11% of them were counted only once. Roughly 12% of the sample goes to the ten largest clones. This sample was taken from a study of response to subunit inactivated influenza vaccine (dated 2018 in TCRdb). The study in broad terms: To follow how T cells responded to a trivalent subunit inactivated influenza vaccine, the researchers relied on deep quantitative profiling of the T cell receptor repertoire. Points the paper makes about the study in general: It was suggested by the authors that each seasonal influenza vaccination may recruit only a limited number of new T cells.

V sheds 0 bases and J sheds 6 bases, leaving 12 bases between their ends. The CDR3 covers 14 residues, taking in both the cysteine and the phenylalanine. The DNA shown is the 42-base CDR3, in frame from base 1. This sample's time point label indicates: approximately 40 days after influenza vaccine administration. Sequences were derived from PBMCs from blood, sampled roughly 48 days after vaccination. The receptor was derived from a man aged 45-65 years who received an inactivated influenza vaccine. Donor details come from another sample of the same person, matched by shared clones. The chain is encoded by TRBV12-3 or TRBV12-4 joined to TRBJ2-7; no D segment can be confidently identified. The DNA sequence is TGTGCCAGCAGTTTAGCCGGCCAGTCGGGCGAGCAGTACTTC. The encoded protein is CASSLAGQSGEQYF.